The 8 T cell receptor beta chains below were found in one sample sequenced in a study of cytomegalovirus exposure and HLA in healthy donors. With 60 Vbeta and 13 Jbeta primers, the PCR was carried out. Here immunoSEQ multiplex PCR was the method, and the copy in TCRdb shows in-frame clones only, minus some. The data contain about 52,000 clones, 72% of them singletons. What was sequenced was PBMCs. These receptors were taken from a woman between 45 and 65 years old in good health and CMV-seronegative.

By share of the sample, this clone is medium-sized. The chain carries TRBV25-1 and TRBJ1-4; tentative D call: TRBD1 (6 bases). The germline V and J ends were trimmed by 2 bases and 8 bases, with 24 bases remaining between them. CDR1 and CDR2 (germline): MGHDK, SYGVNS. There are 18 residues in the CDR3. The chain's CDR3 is CASSEPQAETGRREKLFF. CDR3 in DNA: TGTGCCAGCAGTGAACCTCAGGCTGAGACAGGCAGAAGAGAAAAACTGTTTTTT.

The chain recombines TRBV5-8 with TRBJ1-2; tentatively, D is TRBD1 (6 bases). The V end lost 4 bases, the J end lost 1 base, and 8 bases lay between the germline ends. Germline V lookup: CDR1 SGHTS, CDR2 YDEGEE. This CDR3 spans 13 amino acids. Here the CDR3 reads CASSPRGNYGYTF. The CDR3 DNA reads TGTGCCAGCAGCCCCAGGGGTAACTATGGCTACACCTTC. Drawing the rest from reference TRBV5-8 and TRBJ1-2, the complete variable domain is EAGVTQSPTHLIKTRGQQATLRCSPISGHTSVYWYQQALGLGLQFLLWYDEGEERNRGNFPPRFSGRQFPNYSSELNVNALELEDSALYLCASSPRGNYGYTFGSGTRLTVV.

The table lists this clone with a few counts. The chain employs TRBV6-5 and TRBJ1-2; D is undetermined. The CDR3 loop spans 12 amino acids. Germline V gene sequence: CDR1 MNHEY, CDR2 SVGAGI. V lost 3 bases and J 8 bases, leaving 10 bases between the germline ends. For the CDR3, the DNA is TGTGCCAGCAGTTATATTGGGAGCGGCTACACCTTC. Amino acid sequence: CASSYIGSGYTF.

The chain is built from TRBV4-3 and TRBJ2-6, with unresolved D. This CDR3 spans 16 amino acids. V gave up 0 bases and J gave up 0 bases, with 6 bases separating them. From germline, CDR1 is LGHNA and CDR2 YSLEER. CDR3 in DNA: TGCGCCAGCAGCCAAGAAACTGGCTCTGGGGCCAACGTCCTGACTTTC. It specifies CASSQETGSGANVLTF.

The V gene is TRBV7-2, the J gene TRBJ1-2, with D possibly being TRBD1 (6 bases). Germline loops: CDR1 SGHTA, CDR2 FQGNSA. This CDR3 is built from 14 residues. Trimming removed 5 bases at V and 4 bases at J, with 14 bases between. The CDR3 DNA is TGTGCCAGCAGCCCGGGGGGCGTGGGCTATGGCTACACCTTC. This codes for CASSPGGVGYGYTF.

The CDR3 loop is CASSDRTSGSTDTQYF. CDR3 DNA sequence: TGTGCCAGCAGTGACCGGACTAGCGGAAGCACAGATACGCAGTATTTT. V is TRBV6-4 and J is TRBJ2-3, with 10 bases identical to TRBD2. V gave up 2 bases and J gave up 0 bases; unmatched junction bases: 2. The germline V gene has CDR1 MRHNA and CDR2 SNTAGT. This CDR3 has 16 amino acids.

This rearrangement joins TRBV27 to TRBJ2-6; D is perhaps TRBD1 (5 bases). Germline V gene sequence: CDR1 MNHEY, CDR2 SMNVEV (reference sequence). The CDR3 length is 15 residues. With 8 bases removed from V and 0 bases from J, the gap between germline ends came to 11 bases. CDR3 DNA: TGTGCCAGCGGAGCAGGGATCTCTGGGGCCAACGTCCTGACTTTC. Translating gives CASGAGISGANVLTF. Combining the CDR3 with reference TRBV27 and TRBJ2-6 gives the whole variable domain EAQVTQNPRYLITVTGKKLTVTCSQNMNHEYMSWYRQDPGLGLRQIYYSMNVEVTDKGDVPEGYKVSRKEKRNFPLILESPSPNQTSLYFCASGAGISGANVLTFGAGSRLTVL.

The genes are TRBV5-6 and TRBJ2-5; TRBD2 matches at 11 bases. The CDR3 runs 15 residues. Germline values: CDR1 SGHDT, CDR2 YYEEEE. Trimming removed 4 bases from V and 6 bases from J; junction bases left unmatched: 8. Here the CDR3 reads CASSGSGGATKTQYF. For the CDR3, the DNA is TGTGCCAGCAGCGGTAGCGGGGGGGCTACGAAGACCCAGTACTTC.